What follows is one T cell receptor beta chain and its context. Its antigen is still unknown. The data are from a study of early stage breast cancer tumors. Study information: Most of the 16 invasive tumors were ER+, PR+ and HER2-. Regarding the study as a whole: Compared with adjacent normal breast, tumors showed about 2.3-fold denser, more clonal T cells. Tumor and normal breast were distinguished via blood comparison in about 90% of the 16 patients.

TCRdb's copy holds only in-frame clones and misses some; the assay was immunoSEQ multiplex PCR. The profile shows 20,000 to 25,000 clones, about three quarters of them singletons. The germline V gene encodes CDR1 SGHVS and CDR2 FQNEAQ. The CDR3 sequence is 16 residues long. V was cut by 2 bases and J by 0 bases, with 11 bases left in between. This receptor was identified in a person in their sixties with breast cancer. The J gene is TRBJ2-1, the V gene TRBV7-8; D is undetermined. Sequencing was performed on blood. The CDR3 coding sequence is TGTGCCAGCAGCTTATGGGTGGACCTCTCCTACAATGAGCAGTTCTTC. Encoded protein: CASSLWVDLSYNEQFF.